Listed below are T cell receptor beta chains from one sample, sequenced in a study of T cell repertoires in cytomegalovirus infection. Via MiXCR, TCRdb re-called the reads, giving one row per CDR3 protein. The sample yields about 310,000 distinct CDR3 sequences, more than 20% seen once. The antigens these receptors bind are not known. This specimen consisted of cultured PBMCs, obtained from culture after CMV antigen stimulation. These receptors were obtained from a human donor in good health (CMV status not recorded). Some clones in this sample may be carry-over from other donors' samples. CDR3s include the opening cysteine and the closing phenylalanine or tryptophan.

j_call v_call cdr3_aa
TRBJ2-2 TRBV7-9 CASSQARTGELFF
TRBJ2-1 TRBV6-5 CASSYSLAGRVDEQFF
TRBJ1-2 TRBV12-3/TRBV12-4 CASRGDGYNYGYTF
TRBJ1-5 TRBV19 CASSSGQGRAVLNQPQHF
TRBJ2-2 TRBV25-1 CASSEFEGSWNTGELFF
TRBJ2-5 TRBV7-2 CASSSRALAGHIGETQYF
TRBJ1-5 TRBV9 CASSVGGGANQPQHF
TRBJ1-1 TRBV20-1 CSARVSGNTEAFF
TRBJ2-1 TRBV5-4 CASSLTSKNEQFF
TRBJ1-2 TRBV7-9 CASSEDRGTSGYTF
TRBJ1-2 TRBV5-1 CASSLASRTEGYTF
TRBJ1-2 TRBV11-2 CASSLVTLQAANYGYTF
TRBJ2-5 TRBV7-2 CASSLGLREGETQYF
TRBJ2-5 TRBV7-8 CASSLDSLGTQYF
TRBJ2-1 TRBV6-1 CASSTNGASGVYNEQFF
TRBJ2-1 TRBV7-2 CASSLQGQGGLPEQFF
TRBJ2-7 TRBV27 CASSLGSSGRFLGEREQYF
TRBJ1-6 TRBV6-1 CASTALRNNSPLHF
TRBJ1-6 TRBV4-3 CASSQDPQGAGYNSPLHF
TRBJ2-3 TRBV18 CASSPPVAGGVVDTQYF
TRBJ2-7 TRBV28 CASSQPTGGEDF
TRBJ1-2 TRBV7-2 CASSLLSRAGNGYTF
TRBJ2-5 TRBV9 CASSVEAGAAIQETQYF
TRBJ2-1 TRBV7-2 CASSLYSDYNEQFF
TRBJ1-2 TRBV11-3 CASSLGSGYTF
TRBJ2-1 TRBV29-1 CSLLGLAGDEQFF
TRBJ1-1 TRBV6-2/TRBV6-3 CASSRALGNTEAFF
TRBJ1-2 TRBV7-9 CASSSEGVANYGYTF
TRBJ1-1 TRBV2 CASTVRDTEAFF
TRBJ1-5 TRBV7-6 CASSPLLASNQPQHF
TRBJ2-5 TRBV7-8 CASSLALLETQYF
TRBJ2-7 TRBV7-9 CASSLDWGPSYEQYF
TRBJ1-1 TRBV6-2/TRBV6-3 CASSYTDREGPVRTEAFF
TRBJ2-5 TRBV28 CASSLIQAPKETQYF
TRBJ2-1 TRBV29-1 CGGLAAGYNEQFF
TRBJ2-2 TRBV5-1 CASSPSRREAPNTGELFF
TRBJ2-2 TRBV7-2 CASSWLADTGELFF
TRBJ2-2 TRBV4-3 CASSPDRNPTGELFF
TRBJ2-7 TRBV27 CASSRAEGLKRSYEQYF
TRBJ2-7 TRBV5-1 CASSKGTGIYEQYF
TRBJ2-7 TRBV7-2 CASSSSRTGASYEQYF
TRBJ2-1 TRBV12-3/TRBV12-4 CASSSPPGREADEQFF